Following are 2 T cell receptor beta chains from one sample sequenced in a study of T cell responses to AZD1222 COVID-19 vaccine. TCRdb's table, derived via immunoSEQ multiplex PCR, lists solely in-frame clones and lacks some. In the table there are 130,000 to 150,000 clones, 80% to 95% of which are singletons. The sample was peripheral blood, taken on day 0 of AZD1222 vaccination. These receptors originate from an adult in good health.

CDR3 bases: TGTGCCAGCAGTTACGGGGTCTATCAGCCCCAGCATTTT. Its protein is CASSYGVYQPQHF. This chain connects TRBV6-5 to TRBJ1-5, with D unclear. In germline, CDR1 is MNHEY, CDR2 SVGAGI. V dropped 2 bases and J dropped 5 bases, with 7 bases sitting between them. This CDR3 is 13 amino acids long.

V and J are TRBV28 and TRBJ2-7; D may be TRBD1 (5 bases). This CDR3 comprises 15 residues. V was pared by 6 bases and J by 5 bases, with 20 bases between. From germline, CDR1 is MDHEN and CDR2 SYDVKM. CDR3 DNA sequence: TGTGCCAGCAGCTACCAGGACACCCCTTCGGACGAGCAGTACTTC. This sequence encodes CASSYQDTPSDEQYF. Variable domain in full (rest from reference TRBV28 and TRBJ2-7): DVKVTQSSRYLVKRTGEKVFLECVQDMDHENMFWYRQDPGLGLRLIYFSYDVKMKEKGDIPEGYSVSREKKERFSLILESASTNQTSMYLCASSYQDTPSDEQYFGPGTRLTVT.